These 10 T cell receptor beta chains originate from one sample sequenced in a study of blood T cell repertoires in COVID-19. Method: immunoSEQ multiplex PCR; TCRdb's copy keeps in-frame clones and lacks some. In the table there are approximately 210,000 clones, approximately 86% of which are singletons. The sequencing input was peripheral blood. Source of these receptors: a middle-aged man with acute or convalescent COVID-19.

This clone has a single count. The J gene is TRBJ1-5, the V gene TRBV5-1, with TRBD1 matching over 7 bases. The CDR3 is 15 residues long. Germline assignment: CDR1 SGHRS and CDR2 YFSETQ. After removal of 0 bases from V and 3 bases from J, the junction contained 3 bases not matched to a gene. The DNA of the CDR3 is TGCGCCAGCAGCTTGGGACAGGGAGACAATCAGCCCCAGCATTTT. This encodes CASSLGQGDNQPQHF.

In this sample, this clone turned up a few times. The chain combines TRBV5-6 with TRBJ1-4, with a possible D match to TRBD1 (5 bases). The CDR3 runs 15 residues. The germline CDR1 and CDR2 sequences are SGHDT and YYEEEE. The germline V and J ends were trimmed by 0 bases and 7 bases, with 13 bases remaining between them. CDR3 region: CASSLAGQTGEKLFF. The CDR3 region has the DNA TGTGCCAGCAGCTTGGCAGGGCAAACCGGTGAAAAACTGTTTTTT.

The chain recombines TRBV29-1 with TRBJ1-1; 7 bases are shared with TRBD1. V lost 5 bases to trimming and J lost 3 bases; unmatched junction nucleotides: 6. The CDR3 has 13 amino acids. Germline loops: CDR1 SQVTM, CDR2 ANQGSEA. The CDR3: CSVTAQGDTEAFF. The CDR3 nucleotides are TGCAGCGTTACAGCGCAGGGGGACACTGAAGCTTTCTTT.

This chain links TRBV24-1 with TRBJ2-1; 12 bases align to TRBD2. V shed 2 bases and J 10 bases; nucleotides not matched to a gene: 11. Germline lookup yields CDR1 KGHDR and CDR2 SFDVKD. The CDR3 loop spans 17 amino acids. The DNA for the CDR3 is TGTGCCACCAGTGATTCTACCGACGGACTAGCGGGAAAGGAGCAGTTCTTC. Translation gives CATSDSTDGLAGKEQFF.

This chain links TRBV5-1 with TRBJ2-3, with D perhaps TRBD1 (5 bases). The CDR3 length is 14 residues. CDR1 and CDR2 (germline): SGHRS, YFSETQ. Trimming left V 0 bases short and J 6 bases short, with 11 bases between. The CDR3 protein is CASSLEAGPDTQYF. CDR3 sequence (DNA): TGCGCCAGCAGCTTGGAGGCAGGGCCGGATACGCAGTATTTT. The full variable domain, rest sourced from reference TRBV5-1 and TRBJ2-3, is KAGVTQTPRYLIKTRGQQVTLSCSPISGHRSVSWYQQTPGQGLQFLFEYFSETQRNKGNFPGRFSGRQFSNSRSEMNVSTLELGDSALYLCASSLEAGPDTQYFGPGTRLTVL.

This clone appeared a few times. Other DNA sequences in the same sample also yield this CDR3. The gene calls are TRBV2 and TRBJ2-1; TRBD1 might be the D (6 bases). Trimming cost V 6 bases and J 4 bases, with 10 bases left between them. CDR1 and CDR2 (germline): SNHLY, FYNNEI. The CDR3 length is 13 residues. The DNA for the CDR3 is TGTGCCAGCAGGGACAGATCTTACAATGAGCAGTTCTTC. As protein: CASRDRSYNEQFF. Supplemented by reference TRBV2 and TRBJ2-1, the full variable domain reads EPEVTQTPSHQVTQMGQEVILRCVPISNHLYFYWYRQILGQKVEFLVSFYNNEISEKSEIFDDQFSVERPDGSNFTLKIRSTKLEDSAMYFCASRDRSYNEQFFGPGTRLTVL.

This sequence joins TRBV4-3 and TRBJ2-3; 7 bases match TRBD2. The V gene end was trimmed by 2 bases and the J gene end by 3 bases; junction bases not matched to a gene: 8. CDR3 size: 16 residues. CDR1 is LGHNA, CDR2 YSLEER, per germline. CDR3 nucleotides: TGCGCCAGCAGCCAAACCCGCGGGAGAGTGACAGATACGCAGTATTTT. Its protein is CASSQTRGRVTDTQYF.

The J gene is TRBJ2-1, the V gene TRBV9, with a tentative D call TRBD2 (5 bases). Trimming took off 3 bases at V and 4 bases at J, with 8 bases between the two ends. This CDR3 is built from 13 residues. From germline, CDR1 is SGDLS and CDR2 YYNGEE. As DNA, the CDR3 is TGTGCCAGCAGCGGGGGAGTATACAATGAGCAGTTCTTC. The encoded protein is CASSGGVYNEQFF.

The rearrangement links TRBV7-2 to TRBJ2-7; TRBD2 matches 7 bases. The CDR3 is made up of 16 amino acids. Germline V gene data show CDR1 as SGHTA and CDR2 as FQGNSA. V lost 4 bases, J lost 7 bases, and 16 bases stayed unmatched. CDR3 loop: CASSSTLSRGGGEQYF. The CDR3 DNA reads TGTGCCAGCAGCTCCACTCTCTCCCGTGGGGGGGGTGAGCAGTACTTC.

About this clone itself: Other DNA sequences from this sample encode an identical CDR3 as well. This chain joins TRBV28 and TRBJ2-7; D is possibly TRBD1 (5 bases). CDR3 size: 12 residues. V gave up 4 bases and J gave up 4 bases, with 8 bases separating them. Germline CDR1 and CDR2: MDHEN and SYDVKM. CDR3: CASSSTGYEQYF. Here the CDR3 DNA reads TGTGCCAGCAGTTCCACAGGTTACGAGCAGTACTTC.